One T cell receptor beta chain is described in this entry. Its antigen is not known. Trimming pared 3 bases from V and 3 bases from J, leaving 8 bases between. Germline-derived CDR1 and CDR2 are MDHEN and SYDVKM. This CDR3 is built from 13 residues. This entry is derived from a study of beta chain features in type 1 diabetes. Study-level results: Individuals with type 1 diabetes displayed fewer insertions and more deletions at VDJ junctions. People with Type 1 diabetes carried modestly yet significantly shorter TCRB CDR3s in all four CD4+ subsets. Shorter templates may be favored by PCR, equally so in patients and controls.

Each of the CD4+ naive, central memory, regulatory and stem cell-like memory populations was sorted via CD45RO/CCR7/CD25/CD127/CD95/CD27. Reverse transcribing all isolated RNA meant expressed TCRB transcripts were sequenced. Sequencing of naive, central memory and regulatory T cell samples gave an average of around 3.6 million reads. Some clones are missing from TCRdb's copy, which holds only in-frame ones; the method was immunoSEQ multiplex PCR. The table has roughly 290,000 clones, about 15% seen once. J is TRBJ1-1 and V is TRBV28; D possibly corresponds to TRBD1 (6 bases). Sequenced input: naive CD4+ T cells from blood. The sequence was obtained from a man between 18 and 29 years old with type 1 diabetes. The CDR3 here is CASSFGGHTEAFF. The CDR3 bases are TGTGCCAGCAGTTTCGGGGGGCACACTGAAGCTTTCTTT.